The source of this TCR beta chain is a study of CD8+CD57+ T cells in acquired aplastic anemia. Whole-study findings and limits: About 29 CD8+ CDR3 sequences occurred in both the patients and the controls.

CD8+CD57+ cell expansion had been shown by flow cytometry in patients chosen for sequencing. V shed 4 bases and J shed 0 bases, with 7 bases lying between them. CDR1 and CDR2 from the germline V gene are LGHDT and YNNKEL (reference sequence). CDR3 length equals 15 residues. Genomic DNA constituted the template upon which TCR beta VDJ and CDR3 profiling was performed. MiXCR, run by TCRdb on the reads, gives a single entry per CDR3 protein. The sample holds about half a million distinct CDR3 sequences; under 40% are singletons and the top ten take around 0.82%. Turning to this clonotype: No antigen is known for it.

Sequenced sample: sorted CD4+, CD8+, or CD8+CD57+ T cells (not recorded which) from PBMCs. The clonotype originates from a human donor with aplastic anemia. The chain couples TRBV3-1 to TRBJ2-6; D ambiguous. The CDR3: CASSRQDSGANVLTF. CDR3 nucleotide sequence: TGTGCCAGCAGCCGACAAGACTCTGGGGCCAACGTCCTGACTTTC.